The text below deals with one T cell receptor beta chain. Its matching antigen is unknown. There are 15 residues in the CDR3. Trimming removed 3 bases at V and 7 bases at J, with 15 bases between. Germline V gives CDR1 MGHRA, CDR2 YSYEKL. These data are taken from a study of CD4 T cells in relation to SARS-CoV-2 and coronaviruses. Across the study: TCR beta CDR3s were sequenced after roughly nine-day antigen culture of PBMCs.

Before the COVID-19 pandemic, during about 2011-2019, CD4+ T cells were taken from unexposed donors. After less than 11 days of culture, CD4+ T cells were isolated. As cell numbers allowed, unexposed-donor CD4+ T cells faced SARS-CoV-2 S/N and four cold-coronavirus spikes. General observations from the study: No crossreactivity against non-spike viral proteins was tested here. Monoreactive clones expanded significantly more to SARS-CoV-2 than crossreactive clones did.

Profiling relied on immunoSEQ multiplex PCR, and the TCRdb table lists in-frame clones only, not all of them. This sample has about 17,000 clones, with roughly three quarters found just once. J is TRBJ1-4 and V is TRBV4-1; D is undetermined. The clonotype comes from a human donor in good health. The sequenced sample consisted of CD4+ T cells from PBMCs, cultured in vitro. CDR3 DNA sequence: TGCGCCAGCAGCCAGGTTGAGAGGGCCATTGAAAAACTGTTTTTT. Translation: CASSQVERAIEKLFF.